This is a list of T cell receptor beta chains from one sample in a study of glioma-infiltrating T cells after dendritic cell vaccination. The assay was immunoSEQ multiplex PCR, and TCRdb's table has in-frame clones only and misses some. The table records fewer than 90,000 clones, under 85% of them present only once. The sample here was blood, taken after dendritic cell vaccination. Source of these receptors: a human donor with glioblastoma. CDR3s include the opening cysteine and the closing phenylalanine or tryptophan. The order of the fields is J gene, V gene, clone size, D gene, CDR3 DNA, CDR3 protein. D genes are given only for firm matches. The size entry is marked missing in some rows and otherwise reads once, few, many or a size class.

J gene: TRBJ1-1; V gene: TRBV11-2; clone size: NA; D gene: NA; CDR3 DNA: TGTGCCAGCAGCTTAGTCGGCAGGGGTGTGGACACTGAAGCTTTCTTT; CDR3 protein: CASSLVGRGVDTEAFF
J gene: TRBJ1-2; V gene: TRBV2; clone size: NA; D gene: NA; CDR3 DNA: TGTGCCAGCAGTGAGGACATCCCAAGTGGGGGCTACACCTTC; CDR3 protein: CASSEDIPSGGYTF
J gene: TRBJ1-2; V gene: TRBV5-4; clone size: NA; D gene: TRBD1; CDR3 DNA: TGTGCCAGCAGCTCCGAAGACAGGGCGGATGGCTACACCTTC; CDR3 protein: CASSSEDRADGYTF
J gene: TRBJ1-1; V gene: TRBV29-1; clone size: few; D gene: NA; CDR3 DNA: TGCAGCGCGACAGCCGGTAACACTGAAGCTTTCTTT; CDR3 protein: CSATAGNTEAFF
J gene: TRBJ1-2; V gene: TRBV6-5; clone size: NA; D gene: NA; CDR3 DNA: TGTGCCAGCAGTTACTCGGGGGCCTATGGCTACACCTTC; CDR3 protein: CASSYSGAYGYTF
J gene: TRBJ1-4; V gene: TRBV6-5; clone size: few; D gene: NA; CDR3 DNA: TGTGCCAGCAGCCTAGGAGGGTATAGTGAAAAACTGTTTTTT; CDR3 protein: CASSLGGYSEKLFF
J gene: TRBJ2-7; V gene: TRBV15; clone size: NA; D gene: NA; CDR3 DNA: TGTGCCACCAGCAGACAGTGGTACGAGCAGTACTTC; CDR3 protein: CATSRQWYEQYF
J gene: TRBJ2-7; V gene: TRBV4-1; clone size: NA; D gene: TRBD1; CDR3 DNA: TGCGCCAGCAGCTCCATCTCCGGGACAGGCGAGCAGTACTTC; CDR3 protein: CASSSISGTGEQYF
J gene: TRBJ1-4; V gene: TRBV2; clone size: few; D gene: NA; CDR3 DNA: TGTGCCAGCAGTGAACAGGGCCTCGGAAAACTGTTTTTT; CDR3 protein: CASSEQGLGKLFF
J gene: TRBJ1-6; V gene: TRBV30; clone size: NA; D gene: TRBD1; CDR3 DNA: TGTGCCTGGACTGAGGGACAGCCCTCCTATAATTCACCCCTCCACTTT; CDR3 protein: CAWTEGQPSYNSPLHF
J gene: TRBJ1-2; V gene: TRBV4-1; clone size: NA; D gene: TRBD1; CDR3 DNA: TGCGCCAGCAGCCAAGGCCCTGGGGGAGGGGACAGGGGAAACTATGGCTACACCTTC; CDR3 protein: CASSQGPGGGDRGNYGYTF
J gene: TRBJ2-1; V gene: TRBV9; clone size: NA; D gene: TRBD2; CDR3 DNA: TGTGCCAGCAGCGTAGTACTAGCGGGTCCCTACAATGAGCAGTTCTTC; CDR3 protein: CASSVVLAGPYNEQFF
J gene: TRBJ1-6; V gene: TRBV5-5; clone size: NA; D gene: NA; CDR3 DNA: TGTGCCAGCAGTTCGCGGACAGTGGGTGATTCACCCCTCCACTTT; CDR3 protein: CASSSRTVGDSPLHF
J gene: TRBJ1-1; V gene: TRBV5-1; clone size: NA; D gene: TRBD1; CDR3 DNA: TGCGCCAGCAGCGGGGGGGACAGGGGGGAAACTGAAGCTTTCTTT; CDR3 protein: CASSGGDRGETEAFF
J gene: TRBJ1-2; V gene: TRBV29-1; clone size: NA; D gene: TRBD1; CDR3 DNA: TGCAGCGTTGAAGATTACAGGGGGCTACTGGGAGGCTACACCTTC; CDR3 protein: CSVEDYRGLLGGYTF
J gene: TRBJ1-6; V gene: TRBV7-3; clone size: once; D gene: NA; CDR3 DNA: TGTGCCAGCAGCTCAGGGTCCAATTCACCCCTCCACTTT; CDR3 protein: CASSSGSNSPLHF
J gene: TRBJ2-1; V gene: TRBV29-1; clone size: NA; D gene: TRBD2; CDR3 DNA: TGCAGCGTCGAGCGGGGATACAATGAGCAGTTCTTC; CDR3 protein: CSVERGYNEQFF
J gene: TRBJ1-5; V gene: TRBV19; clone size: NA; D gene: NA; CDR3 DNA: TGTGCCACAGGGATTGAAAGCAATCAGCCCCAGCATTTT; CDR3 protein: CATGIESNQPQHF
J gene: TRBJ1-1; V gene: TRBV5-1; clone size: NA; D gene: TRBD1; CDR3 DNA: TGCGCCAGCACCCCGACAGGGGTAAACACTGAAGCTTTCTTT; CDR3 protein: CASTPTGVNTEAFF
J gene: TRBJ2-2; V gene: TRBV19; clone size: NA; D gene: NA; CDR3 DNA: TGTGCCAGTAGTATCCAGGGTGGTATGGCCGGGGAGCTGTTTTTT; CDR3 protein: CASSIQGGMAGELFF
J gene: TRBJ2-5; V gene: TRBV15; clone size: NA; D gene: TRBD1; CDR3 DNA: TGTGCCACCAGCAGAGGCGGTTTCCTCCGGGACAGGGAACCAGAGACCCAGTACTTC; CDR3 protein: CATSRGGFLRDREPETQYF
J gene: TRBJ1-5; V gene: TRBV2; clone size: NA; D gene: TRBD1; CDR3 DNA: TGTGCCAGCAGTGAAGCGCTGGGGACAGGATATTTGAGCAATCAGCCCCAGCATTTT; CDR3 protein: CASSEALGTGYLSNQPQHF
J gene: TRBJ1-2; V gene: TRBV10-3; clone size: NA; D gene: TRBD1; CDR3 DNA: TGTGCCATCAGACCCGATTCCCTTCGGGACAGGGGGGACAATGGCTACACCTTC; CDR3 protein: CAIRPDSLRDRGDNGYTF
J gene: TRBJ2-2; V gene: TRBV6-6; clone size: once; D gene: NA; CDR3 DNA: TGTGCCAGCGACCCAACAGGGGAGGCCGGGGAGCTGTTTTTT; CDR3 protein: CASDPTGEAGELFF
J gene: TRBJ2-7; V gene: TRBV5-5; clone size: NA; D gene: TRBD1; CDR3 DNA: TGTGCCAGCAGCTCGGGACAGGGGTCCTACGAGCAGTACTTC; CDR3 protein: CASSSGQGSYEQYF
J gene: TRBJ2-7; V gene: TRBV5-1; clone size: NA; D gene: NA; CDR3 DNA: TGCGCCAGCGCCGCGGGGCTCTACCTCGAGCAGTACTTC; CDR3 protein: CASAAGLYLEQYF
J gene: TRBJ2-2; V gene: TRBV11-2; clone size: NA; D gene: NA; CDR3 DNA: TGTGCCAGCAGCTTAGCAGGGGCGGGCACCGGGGAGCTGTTTTTT; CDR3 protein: CASSLAGAGTGELFF
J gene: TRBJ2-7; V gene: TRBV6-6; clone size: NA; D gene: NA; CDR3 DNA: TGTGCCAGCAGTTACTCGGAAAGGGGAACATCCTACGAGCAGTACTTC; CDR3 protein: CASSYSERGTSYEQYF
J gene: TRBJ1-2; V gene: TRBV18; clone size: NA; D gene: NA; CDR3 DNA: TGTGCCAGCTCACCACTGCCAGGTCCTGCAATCTTCGGCTACACCTTC; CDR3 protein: CASSPLPGPAIFGYTF
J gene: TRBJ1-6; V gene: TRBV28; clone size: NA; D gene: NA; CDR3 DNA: TGTGCCAGCAGTTTTCCGGCCTCAGGGGTCTATAATTCACCCCTCCACTTT; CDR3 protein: CASSFPASGVYNSPLHF
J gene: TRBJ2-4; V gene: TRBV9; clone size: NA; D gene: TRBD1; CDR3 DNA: TGTGCCAGCAGCTCCCTGGACAGGGGCTACATTCAGTACTTC; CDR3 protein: CASSSLDRGYIQYF
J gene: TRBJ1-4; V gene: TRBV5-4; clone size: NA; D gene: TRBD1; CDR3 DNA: TGTGCCAGCAGCTTGGAGGGACAGAGGAATGAAAAACTGTTTTTT; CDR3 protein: CASSLEGQRNEKLFF
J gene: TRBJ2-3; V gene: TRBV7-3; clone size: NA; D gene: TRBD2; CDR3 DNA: TGTGCCAGCAGCTTGATAACGGGAGGGTCAGATACGCAGTATTTT; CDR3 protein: CASSLITGGSDTQYF
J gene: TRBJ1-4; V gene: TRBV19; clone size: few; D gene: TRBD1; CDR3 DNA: TGTGCCAGTATTGGCAGGGGGAATGAAAAACTGTTTTTT; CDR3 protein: CASIGRGNEKLFF
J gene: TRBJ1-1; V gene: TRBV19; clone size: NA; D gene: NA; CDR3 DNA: TGTGCCAGTAGTGGGGGGATGGCCACTGAAGCTTTCTTT; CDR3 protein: CASSGGMATEAFF
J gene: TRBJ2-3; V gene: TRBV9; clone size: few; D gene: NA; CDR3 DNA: TGTGCCAGCAACGGAGGGGACCCAGCAGATACGCAGTATTTT; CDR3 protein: CASNGGDPADTQYF
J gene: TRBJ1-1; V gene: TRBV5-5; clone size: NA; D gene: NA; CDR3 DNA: TGTGCCAGCAGCTTGTTTGCAGAGAACACTGAAGCTTTCTTT; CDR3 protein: CASSLFAENTEAFF
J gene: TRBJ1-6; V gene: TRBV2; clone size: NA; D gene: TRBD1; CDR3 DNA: TGTGCCAGCAGCGTTGGACAGGGGCATAATTCACCCCTCCACTTT; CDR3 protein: CASSVGQGHNSPLHF
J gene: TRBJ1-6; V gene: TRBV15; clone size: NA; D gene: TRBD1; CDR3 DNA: TGTGCCACCAGCAGGGACAGGGAGGCTAATTCACCCCTCCACTTT; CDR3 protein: CATSRDREANSPLHF
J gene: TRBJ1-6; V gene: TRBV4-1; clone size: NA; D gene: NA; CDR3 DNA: TGCGCCAGCAGCCCCCTGGGCCATAATTCACCCCTCCACTTT; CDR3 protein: CASSPLGHNSPLHF
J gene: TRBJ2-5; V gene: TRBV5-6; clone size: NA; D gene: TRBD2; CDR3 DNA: TGTGCCAGCAGCCATCGACCGGGACTAGCGGGGGATCAAGAGACCCAGTACTTC; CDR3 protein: CASSHRPGLAGDQETQYF
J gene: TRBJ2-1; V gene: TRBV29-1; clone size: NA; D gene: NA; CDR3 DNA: TGCAGCGTTGAAAGTCCCGGAGCCACCCAAACCTACAATGAGCAGTTCTTC; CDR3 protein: CSVESPGATQTYNEQFF
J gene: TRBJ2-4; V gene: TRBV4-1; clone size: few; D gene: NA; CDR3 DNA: TGCGCCAGCAGCCAAGACGCCGGGACAAGGATAGCCAAAAACATTCAGTACTTC; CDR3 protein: CASSQDAGTRIAKNIQYF
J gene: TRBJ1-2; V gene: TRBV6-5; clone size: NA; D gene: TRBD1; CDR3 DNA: TGTGCCAGCAGTTCGGGACAGGACTGGGGCTACACCTTC; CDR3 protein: CASSSGQDWGYTF
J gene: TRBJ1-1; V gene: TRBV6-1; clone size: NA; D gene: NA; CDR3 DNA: TGTGCCAGCTTAGCGGGCCAGGACACTGAAGCTTTCTTT; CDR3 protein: CASLAGQDTEAFF
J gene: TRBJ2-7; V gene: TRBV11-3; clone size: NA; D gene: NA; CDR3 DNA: TGTGCCAGCAGCTTAGCGACGGGGGGCGAATACGAGCAGTACTTC; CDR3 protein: CASSLATGGEYEQYF
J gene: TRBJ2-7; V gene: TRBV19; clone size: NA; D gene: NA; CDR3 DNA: TGTGCCAGTAGTATATCGACAACCTACGAGCAGTACTTC; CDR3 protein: CASSISTTYEQYF
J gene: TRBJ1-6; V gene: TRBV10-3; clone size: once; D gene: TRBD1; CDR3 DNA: TGTGCCATCAGTGGCCAGGGGGCTGGCTCACCCCTCCACTTT; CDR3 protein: CAISGQGAGSPLHF
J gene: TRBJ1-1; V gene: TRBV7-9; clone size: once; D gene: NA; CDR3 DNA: TGTGCCAGCAGCTTAGTCAGGGTCCACACTGAAGCTTTCTTT; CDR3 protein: CASSLVRVHTEAFF
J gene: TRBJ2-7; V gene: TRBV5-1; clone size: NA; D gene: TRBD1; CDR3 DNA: TGCGCCAGCAGCTTGGCCCCGCCGGGACAGGGTCGAGCTTACGAGCAGTACTTC; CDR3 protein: CASSLAPPGQGRAYEQYF
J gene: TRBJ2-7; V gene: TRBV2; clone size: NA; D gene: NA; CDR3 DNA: TGTGCCAGCAGTGAAATCCCCTCAGGGGCCTACGAGCAGTACTTC; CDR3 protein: CASSEIPSGAYEQYF
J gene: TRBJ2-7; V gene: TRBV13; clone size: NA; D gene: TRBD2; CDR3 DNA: TGTGCCAGCAGCTTTAGGGCGGGGGGGCTTAACGAGCAGTACTTC; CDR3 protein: CASSFRAGGLNEQYF
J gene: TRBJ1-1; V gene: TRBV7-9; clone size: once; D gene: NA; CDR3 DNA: TGTGCCAGCAGCGTCGGACAGATGAACACTGAAGCTTTCTTT; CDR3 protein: CASSVGQMNTEAFF
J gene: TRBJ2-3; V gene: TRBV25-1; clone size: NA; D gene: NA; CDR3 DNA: TGTGCCAGCAGTGAAGCTACAGGCGCTTCTAGCACAGATACGCAGTATTTT; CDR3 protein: CASSEATGASSTDTQYF
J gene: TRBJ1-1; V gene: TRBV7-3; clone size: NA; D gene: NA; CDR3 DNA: TGTGCCAGCAGCTTAAACGCAGGCGACACTGAAGCTTTCTTT; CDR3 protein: CASSLNAGDTEAFF
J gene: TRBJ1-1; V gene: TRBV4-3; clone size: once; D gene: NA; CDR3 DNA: TGCGCCAGCAGCCAAGACTGGGTTAGGGGGGGCACTGAAGCTTTCTTT; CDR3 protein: CASSQDWVRGGTEAFF
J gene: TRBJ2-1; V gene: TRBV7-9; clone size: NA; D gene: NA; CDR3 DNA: TGTGCCAGCAGTCATCCGGGGGGCAAGGGTGAGCAGTTCTTC; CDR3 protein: CASSHPGGKGEQFF
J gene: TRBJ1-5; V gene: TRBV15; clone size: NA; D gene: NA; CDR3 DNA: TGTGCCACCAGCAGAGGAGGGGGGGGGTTGGCTCAGCCCCAGCATTTT; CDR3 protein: CATSRGGGGLAQPQHF
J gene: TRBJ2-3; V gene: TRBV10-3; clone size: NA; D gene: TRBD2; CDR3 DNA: TGTGCCATCAGTAGTCTAGCGGGGGGGCTCACAGATACGCAGTATTTT; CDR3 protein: CAISSLAGGLTDTQYF
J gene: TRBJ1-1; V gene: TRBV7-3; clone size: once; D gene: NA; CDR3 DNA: TGTGCCAGCAGCCTAGAAGGGAACACTGAAGCTTTCTTT; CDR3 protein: CASSLEGNTEAFF